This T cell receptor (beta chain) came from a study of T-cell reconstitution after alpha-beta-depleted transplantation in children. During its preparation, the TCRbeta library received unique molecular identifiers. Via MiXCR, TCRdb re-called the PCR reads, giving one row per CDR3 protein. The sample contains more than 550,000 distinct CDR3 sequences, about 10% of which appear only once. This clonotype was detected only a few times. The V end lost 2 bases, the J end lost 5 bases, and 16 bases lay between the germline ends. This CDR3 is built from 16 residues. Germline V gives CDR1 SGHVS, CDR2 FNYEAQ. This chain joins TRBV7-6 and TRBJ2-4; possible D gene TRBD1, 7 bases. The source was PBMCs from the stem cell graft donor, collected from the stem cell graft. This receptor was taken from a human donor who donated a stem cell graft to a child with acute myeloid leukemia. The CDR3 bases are TGTGCCAGCAGCTTAAGGGCCGGCAGGGGGGAAAACATTCAGTACTTC. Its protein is CASSLRAGRGENIQYF.